This T cell receptor beta chain stems from a study of T cell responses to AZD1222 COVID-19 vaccine. In the study overall: Second-dose timings of about 4 or about 12 weeks were pooled. Study-level findings and limits: Breadth and depth of Spike-specific TCRs rose after two AZD1222 doses.

Germline V gene lookup returns CDR1 MNHEY and CDR2 SMNVEV (reference sequence). The ends were cut back, 2 bases at V and 0 bases at J, with 4 bases in the middle. The CDR3 has 13 amino acids. Regarding this clone: The antigen remains unidentified.

Sequenced by immunoSEQ multiplex PCR; TCRdb stores in-frame clones only, minus some. The data show roughly 100,000 clones, 88% seen once. The sample here was peripheral blood, taken on day 0 of AZD1222 vaccination. The rearrangement joins TRBV27 to TRBJ1-1; D call uncertain. The receptor's source is an adult in good health. The CDR3 region is CASSLRLNTEAFF. CDR3 nucleotides: TGTGCCAGCAGTTTAAGGTTGAACACTGAAGCTTTCTTT.